These 27 T cell receptor beta chains originate from one sample sequenced in a study of identical twins. TCRdb reprocessed the 5' RACE reads with MiXCR, giving one entry per CDR3 protein. This table holds hundreds of thousands of distinct CDR3 sequences, 8.5% to 9.5% found once. The sample was also linked to a second study, of yellow fever vaccine responses in identical twins.

The sequenced sample consisted of PBMCs. The receptors come from a woman under 30 in good health.

The chain couples TRBV20-1 to TRBJ2-1, with 8 positions matching TRBD2. The junction had 15 bases not matched to a gene; V was cut back by 1 base and J by 4 bases. The CDR3 covers 18 residues. Per the germline V gene, CDR1 is DFQATT and CDR2 is SNEGSKA (reference sequence). CDR3 sequence: CSARGPRKTSGWYNEQFF. Here the CDR3 DNA reads TGCAGTGCTAGAGGTCCCCGTAAAACTAGCGGTTGGTACAATGAGCAGTTCTTC.

The rearrangement uses TRBV20-1 and TRBJ2-7, with 10 bases matching TRBD2. Germline V lookup: CDR1 DFQATT, CDR2 SNEGSKA (reference sequence). J gave up 5 bases and V 0 bases, and 10 bases lay outside the gene matches. This CDR3 has 16 amino acids. The DNA of the CDR3 is TGCAGTGCTAGAGATTTAGGACTAGCGGCGAGGAACGAGCAGTACTTC. Amino acid sequence: CSARDLGLAARNEQYF.

J is TRBJ2-5 and V is TRBV15; D may be TRBD1 or TRBD2 (7 bases each). Germline V gene sequence: CDR1 LNHNV, CDR2 YYDKDF (reference sequence). V was shortened by 6 bases and J by 5 bases, with 19 bases between the two germline ends. The CDR3 covers 15 residues. The CDR3 sequence is CATRNQQGRVETQYF. Written as DNA, the CDR3 is TGTGCCACCAGGAACCAACAGGGGAGGGTGGAGACCCAGTACTTC.

This clonotype was counted many times. This rearrangement joins TRBV7-2 to TRBJ2-5, with 15 positions matching TRBD2. This CDR3 contains 16 residues. Trimming cost V 3 bases and J 1 base; bases outside gene matches: 0. Germline V gives CDR1 SGHTA, CDR2 FQGNSA. For the CDR3, the DNA is TGTGCCAGCAGCTTGGGACTAGCGGGGGGCCAAGAGACCCAGTACTTC. Amino acid sequence: CASSLGLAGGQETQYF.

A few counts support this clonotype. The J gene is TRBJ1-2, the V gene TRBV21-1; the table assigns TRBD1, which was not confirmed against the DNA. TRBV21-1 constitutes a pseudogene. The CDR3 has 16 residues. The CDR3 loop is CASRDKQGARRYGYTF. CDR3 DNA sequence: TGTGCCAGCAGAGATAAACAGGGGGCAAGAAGGTATGGCTACACCTTC.

This clonotype has a handful of counts. The V and J genes are TRBV10-3 and TRBJ2-5, with 8 nucleotides matching TRBD2. The CDR3 length is 15 residues. CDR1 and CDR2 (germline): ENHRY, SYGVKD. With 5 bases clipped from V and 1 base from J, the junction kept 6 bases outside the gene matches. The CDR3 DNA follows: TGTGCCATCAGTCCTGTCGGGGGGGCCCAAGAGACCCAGTACTTC. The encoded protein is CAISPVGGAQETQYF.

This clonotype has a handful of counts. This chain links TRBV12-5 with TRBJ2-3, with 8 nucleotides matching TRBD1. Per the germline V gene, CDR1 is LGHNT and CDR2 is FRNRAP. The CDR3 extends over 14 amino acids. Trimming removed 2 bases from V and 8 bases from J; junction bases left unmatched: 6. This CDR3 is CASGLTGGMGTQYF. DNA for the CDR3: TGTGCTAGTGGTTTGACAGGGGGTATGGGTACGCAGTATTTT.

This clonotype was counted a few times. The V gene is TRBV3-1, the J gene TRBJ1-4; a weak D match, TRBD1 (6 bases). This CDR3 comprises 15 residues. Per the germline V gene, CDR1 is LGHDT and CDR2 is YNNKEL (reference sequence). The ends were cut back, 4 bases at V and 8 bases at J, with 17 bases in the middle. The CDR3 region has the DNA TGTGCCAGCAGCCTCCGGACAGCTAGAACCGAAAAACTGTTTTTT. Its translation: CASSLRTARTEKLFF. The full variable domain, with the rest looked up from reference TRBV3-1 and TRBJ1-4, is DTAVSQTPKYLVTQMGNDKSIKCEQNLGHDTMYWYKQDSKKFLKIMFSYNNKELIINETVPNRFSPKSPDKAHLNLHINSLELGDSAVYFCASSLRTARTEKLFFGSGTQLSVL.

The CDR3 region has the DNA TGTGCCAGCAGCTTGCCCGGGACGGGTGAAGCTTTCTTT. It specifies CASSLPGTGEAFF. This chain joins TRBV5-5 and TRBJ1-1, with TRBD1 as a possible D gene (5 bases). The germline V gene encodes CDR1 SGHKS and CDR2 YYEKEE (reference sequence). This CDR3 contains 13 residues. The V and J ends lost 1 base and 7 bases respectively, with 11 bases between them.

This clonotype was detected only a few times. V gene TRBV7-9 combines with J gene TRBJ1-4; D is uncertain. From germline, CDR1 is SEHNR and CDR2 FQNEAQ (reference sequence). The CDR3 runs to 15 residues. V dropped 1 base and J dropped 6 bases, with 12 bases sitting between them. The CDR3 loop reads CASSLGDRADEKLFF. In DNA form, the CDR3 reads TGTGCCAGCAGCTTAGGCGATAGGGCTGATGAAAAACTGTTTTTT.

There are many counts of this clonotype. The rearrangement links TRBV20-1 to TRBJ2-7; 10 bases fit TRBD1. J gave up 6 bases and V 3 bases, and 11 bases lay outside the gene matches. The germline V gene encodes CDR1 DFQATT and CDR2 SNEGSKA (reference sequence). The CDR3 covers 15 residues. This CDR3 reads CSASVPGTGASEQYF. CDR3 sequence (DNA): TGCAGTGCTAGCGTTCCCGGGACAGGGGCGTCCGAGCAGTACTTC.

The J gene is TRBJ2-3, the V gene TRBV4-3, with TRBD1 identical over 8 bases. V dropped 0 bases and J dropped 5; count of bases not matched to a gene: 4. The CDR3 is 15 amino acids. Germline CDR1 reads LGHNA; CDR2 reads YSLEER. The CDR3 here is CASSQETGTGDTQYF. CDR3 sequence (DNA): TGCGCCAGCAGCCAAGAGACAGGGACAGGAGATACGCAGTATTTT.

This clonotype was seen more than once but under ten times. The V call is TRBV20-1, the J call TRBJ2-7; 8 nucleotides line up with TRBD2. After removal of 0 bases from V and 2 bases from J, the junction contained 6 bases not matched to a gene. Germline lookup yields CDR1 DFQATT and CDR2 SNEGSKA (reference sequence). This CDR3 spans 15 amino acids. Here the CDR3 DNA reads TGCAGTGCTAGAGATCTACGCGGGAGGCCCTACGAGCAGTACTTC. It is translated as CSARDLRGRPYEQYF.

This clonotype was recorded many times. The V call is TRBV11-2, the J call TRBJ2-3; perhaps TRBD1 as D (6 bases). Germline CDR1 reads SGHAT; CDR2 reads FQNNGV. The CDR3 extends over 15 amino acids. The germline V and J ends were trimmed by 0 bases and 3 bases, with 10 bases remaining between them. The CDR3 DNA follows: TGTGCCAGCAGCTTAGATCTCAGGGGAACAGATACGCAGTATTTT. Encoded protein: CASSLDLRGTDTQYF.

Ten or more counts support this clonotype. The chain joins TRBV18 to TRBJ2-2; 7 nucleotides agree with TRBD2. Trimming cost V 2 bases and J 0 bases; bases outside gene matches: 3. Germline values: CDR1 KGHSH, CDR2 LQKENI. The CDR3 consists of 16 residues. This chain's CDR3 is CASSPLAGANTGELFF. DNA of the CDR3: TGTGCCAGCTCACCATTGGCGGGGGCGAACACCGGGGAGCTGTTTTTT.

This clonotype was found a few times. The rearrangement uses TRBV4-1 and TRBJ2-5; D is perhaps TRBD1 (5 bases). This CDR3 comprises 18 residues. The V and J ends lost 6 bases and 0 bases respectively, with 23 bases between them. Germline V gene lookup returns CDR1 MGHRA and CDR2 YSYEKL. This CDR3 is CASSRTVQGTANQETQYF. The DNA of the CDR3 is TGCGCCAGCAGTCGAACTGTTCAGGGAACAGCCAACCAAGAGACCCAGTACTTC.

The chain recombines TRBV7-9 with TRBJ1-6, with 8 bases aligning to TRBD1. Germline V gives CDR1 SEHNR, CDR2 FQNEAQ (reference sequence). V lost 5 bases, J lost 9 bases, and 6 bases stayed unmatched. This CDR3 region has 14 residues. In DNA form, the CDR3 reads TGTGCCAGCAGCCCGGACAGGGATGGTTCACCCCTCCACTTT. Encoded protein: CASSPDRDGSPLHF.

The chain combines TRBV19 with TRBJ2-7; possibly TRBD1 or TRBD2 for D (5 bases each). The V and J ends lost 2 bases and 1 base respectively, with 12 bases between them. CDR1 is LNHDA, CDR2 SQIVND, per germline (reference sequence). CDR3 length: 15 residues. The CDR3 DNA reads TGTGCCAGTAGTATACGAGGGGCCCCATCCTACGAGCAGTACTTC. This translates into CASSIRGAPSYEQYF.

This clonotype was observed a few times. The chain is built from TRBV6-2 or TRBV6-3 and TRBJ2-2; TRBD1 matches at 7 bases. Per germline, CDR1 MNHEY and CDR2 SVGEGT. The CDR3 contains 17 residues. V trimming: 7 bases; J trimming: 4 bases; junction bases outside the gene matches: 15. The CDR3 DNA is TGTGCCAGCACATCTGAGAAGACAGGGTGGGGCACCGGGGAGCTGTTTTTT. Protein: CASTSEKTGWGTGELFF.

This clonotype occurred many times. This chain connects TRBV29-1 to TRBJ2-1; D call uncertain. V lost 4 bases and J lost 3, with 16 bases in between. CDR1 and CDR2 (germline): SQVTM, ANQGSEA. The CDR3 loop spans 15 amino acids. The CDR3 is CSVGKAQRFYNEQFF. The DNA of the CDR3 is TGCAGCGTTGGGAAGGCCCAGAGGTTCTACAATGAGCAGTTCTTC.

This clonotype was counted only a few times. The chain links TRBV28 to TRBJ2-7; a weak D match, TRBD1 (8 bases). The CDR3 has 13 residues. V was trimmed by 10 bases and J by 4 bases, leaving 17 bases between them. Germline loops: CDR1 MDHEN, CDR2 SYDVKM. The CDR3 DNA reads as TGTGCCACCTGGACAGGGAGGGCGTACGAGCAGTACTTC. It translates to CATWTGRAYEQYF.

The chain couples TRBV12-3 or TRBV12-4 to TRBJ2-5; unclear D gene. The CDR3 is 11 amino acids. Trimming stripped 6 bases from V and 6 bases from J, with 8 bases between. CDR3 amino acids: CASRTAQTQYF. The CDR3 DNA reads as TGTGCCAGCAGAACTGCCCAGACCCAGTACTTC.

The V call is TRBV20-1, the J call TRBJ2-3; 11 positions agree with TRBD2. This CDR3 spans 16 amino acids. In germline, CDR1 is DFQATT, CDR2 SNEGSKA (reference sequence). J was trimmed by 4 bases and V by 6 bases; bases with no gene match: 12. This chain's CDR3 is CSAKISIAGGADTQYF. As DNA, the CDR3 is TGCAGTGCCAAGATTTCAATAGCGGGGGGGGCAGATACGCAGTATTTT.

The chain uses TRBV15 and TRBJ2-5; D assignment may be TRBD1 or TRBD2 (6 bases each). V was clipped by 0 bases and J by 5 bases, with 22 bases between them. CDR1 is LNHNV, CDR2 YYDKDF, per germline (reference sequence). The CDR3 totals 18 residues. The CDR3: CATSRDLRGGRGGETQYF. CDR3 nucleotide sequence: TGTGCCACCAGCAGAGATCTGCGGGGCGGCAGGGGTGGGGAGACCCAGTACTTC.

This clonotype was counted between two and nine times. The chain is built from TRBV28 and TRBJ2-5; TRBD1 matches 8 bases. V was pared by 5 bases and J by 2 bases, with 19 bases of the junction left unmatched. There are 19 residues in the CDR3. Germline V lookup: CDR1 MDHEN, CDR2 SYDVKM. CDR3 amino acids: CASSVSPAGQGRGQETQYF. CDR3 in DNA: TGTGCCAGCAGTGTTTCTCCGGCTGGACAGGGTAGGGGTCAAGAGACCCAGTACTTC.

This clonotype was counted a few times. This chain joins TRBV12-3 or TRBV12-4 and TRBJ1-6; D is possibly TRBD1 (5 bases). V was trimmed by 9 bases and J by 6 bases, leaving 12 bases between them. The CDR3 has 13 amino acids. CDR3 DNA sequence: TGTGCCAGTTGGCCAGGGCCTAATTCACCCCTCCACTTT. Translating gives CASWPGPNSPLHF.

This clonotype turned up a few times. Its ends do not fully match the called genes, so a read error is possible. This chain connects TRBV28 to TRBJ2-7; tentatively, D is TRBD1 (5 bases). The CDR3 length is 12 residues. CDR1 and CDR2 from the germline V gene are MDHEN and SYDVKM. In DNA, the CDR3 is TGTGCCAGCAGTACCGAAAGTCTCTTCAGGGACTTC. Translated, it gives CASSTESLFRDF. The whole variable domain, remainder taken from reference TRBV28 and TRBJ2-7, is DVKVTQSSRYLVKRTGEKVFLECVQDMDHENMFWYRQDPGLGLRLIYFSYDVKMKEKGDIPEGYSVSREKKERFSLILESASTNQTSMYLCASSTESLFRDFGPGTRLTVT.